This is a list of T cell receptor beta chains from one sample in a study of beta chain features in type 1 diabetes. Produced via immunoSEQ multiplex PCR; TCRdb's table is partial and in-frame only. This table holds about 150,000 clones, approximately 10% found once. Sequencing was performed on central memory CD4+ T cells from blood. These receptors came from a young woman with type 1 diabetes. Each CDR3 is given with its conserved first and last residue. The D gene is left open where the match is weak. Clone size is shown for a subset of rows, as once, few, many or a class of expanded clone.

cdr3_nt cdr3_aa j_call v_call clone_size d_call
TGTGCCAGCAGTTTACAGGGGCCCGGGTATACGCAGTATTTT CASSLQGPGYTQYF TRBJ2-3 TRBV27 NA NA
TGCAGCGTTGAAACGGGTTTGGGAGAGACCCAGTACTTC CSVETGLGETQYF TRBJ2-5 TRBV29-1 few NA
TGCGCCAGCAGCTTGACTAGCCCGGATGAGCAGTTCTTC CASSLTSPDEQFF TRBJ2-1 TRBV4-1 few TRBD2
TGTGCCAGCAGGGGGGCGGAGACCCAGTACTTC CASRGAETQYF TRBJ2-5 TRBV2 few NA
TGTGCCAGCAGCTTAGGGCGGGACAGGGGAAGGGATGAGCAGTTCTTC CASSLGRDRGRDEQFF TRBJ2-1 TRBV7-8 NA TRBD1
TGTGCCAGCAGTGAAGCTTCCGCAGGGAACACTGAAGCTTTCTTT CASSEASAGNTEAFF TRBJ1-1 TRBV6-1 few NA
TGCGCCAGCAGCCAAGACATGACAGGGACTAGCACAGATACGCAGTATTTT CASSQDMTGTSTDTQYF TRBJ2-3 TRBV4-1 NA NA
TGTGCCAGCAGTTTACGGGGGGGGTGGTCGGGGACCCAGTACTTC CASSLRGGWSGTQYF TRBJ2-5 TRBV27 NA TRBD2
TGTGCCTGGAGTATGAATGGAGACACCGGGGAGCTGTTTTTT CAWSMNGDTGELFF TRBJ2-2 TRBV30 NA NA
TGTGCCAGCAGTCCGGCCTCGGGGTGGGAGACCCAGTACTTC CASSPASGWETQYF TRBJ2-5 TRBV27 few NA
TGTGCCAGCAGCCGAGGCAGCTCCTACGAGCAGTACTTC CASSRGSSYEQYF TRBJ2-7 TRBV28 NA NA
TGCGCCAGCAGACAGGGAATTACTGACACTGAAGCTTTCTTT CASRQGITDTEAFF TRBJ1-1 TRBV5-1 few NA
TGTGCCAGCACTCTTCCTCGGCGGGGGCAGTTCTTC CASTLPRRGQFF TRBJ2-1 TRBV28 few NA
TGTGCCTCAACCAGGGATGGGAGCAATCAGCCCCAGCATTTT CASTRDGSNQPQHF TRBJ1-5 TRBV30 NA NA
TGCGCCAGCAGCTTGGTTTCGGAGAACTATGGCTACACCTTC CASSLVSENYGYTF TRBJ1-2 TRBV5-1 NA NA
TGCGCCAGCAGCCGAGGGACTAGCGCAGGGGATGAGCAGTTCTTC CASSRGTSAGDEQFF TRBJ2-1 TRBV4-1 NA TRBD2
TGTGCCATAACAGGGGGCGCAGATACGCAGTATTTT CAITGGADTQYF TRBJ2-3 TRBV28 NA TRBD1
TGTGCCAGCAGCTACCAGGGTTATGGCTACACCTTC CASSYQGYGYTF TRBJ1-2 TRBV11-1 few NA
TGCAGCGTTGAGAAGGGGACTAGTGGGAAAGGTGAGCAGTTCTTC CSVEKGTSGKGEQFF TRBJ2-1 TRBV29-1 NA TRBD2
TGTGCCAGCAGCCCGGGGCTAGCGGGAGGATCGAATGAGCAGTTCTTC CASSPGLAGGSNEQFF TRBJ2-1 TRBV5-4 NA TRBD2
TGTGCCAGCAGTAAGACAGGGGGCACGGCTGAAGCTTTCTTT CASSKTGGTAEAFF TRBJ1-1 TRBV27 NA TRBD1
TGTGCCAGCAGCTACCCCGGTAGCGGACTCTACAATGAGCAGTTCTTC CASSYPGSGLYNEQFF TRBJ2-1 TRBV5-8 NA NA
TGTGCCAGCAGTTGGGCCTCCCAAAGGTCAGATACGCAGTATTTT CASSWASQRSDTQYF TRBJ2-3 TRBV28 few NA
TGTGCCAGCAGCGGGACAGTTTCGGCCTATGGCTACACCTTC CASSGTVSAYGYTF TRBJ1-2 TRBV11-3 NA TRBD1
TGTGCCAGCAGCCTCCGACTAGCGGGAGGTTACGAGCAGTACTTC CASSLRLAGGYEQYF TRBJ2-7 TRBV7-8 few TRBD2
TGTGCCAGCAGCTTAACAGCCTCTGGGGCCAACGTCCTGACTTTC CASSLTASGANVLTF TRBJ2-6 TRBV7-9 few NA
TGCGCCAGCAGCGCCGGCGGTAGCGTCACCTACGAGCAGTACTTC CASSAGGSVTYEQYF TRBJ2-7 TRBV5-1 NA NA
TGTGCCAGCAGCTGGGGCGGGGCGCCCGGGGAGCTGTTTTTT CASSWGGAPGELFF TRBJ2-2 TRBV5-6 few NA
TGTGCCAGCAGTTACAGACGGGCGGGGGAGCAGACCCAGTACTTC CASSYRRAGEQTQYF TRBJ2-5 TRBV6-5 few TRBD2
TGCGCCAGCAGCCTGGGCGGAATTCAAAACATTCAGTACTTC CASSLGGIQNIQYF TRBJ2-4 TRBV5-1 few NA
TGTGCCAGCAGCGTTACCCTAGACTCCTACAATGAGCAGTTCTTC CASSVTLDSYNEQFF TRBJ2-1 TRBV9 NA NA
TGTGCCAGCAGTTTCCTTGAGGCGGGAGCGGCTACGCAGTATTTT CASSFLEAGAATQYF TRBJ2-3 TRBV28 NA TRBD2
TGTGCCAGTAGAAGGGGAAGCACTGAAGCTTTCTTT CASRRGSTEAFF TRBJ1-1 TRBV19 NA NA
TGTGCCAGCTCACCTCCCAGGGGGAGTTTGGAGACCCAGTACTTC CASSPPRGSLETQYF TRBJ2-5 TRBV18 NA TRBD1
TGCGCCAGCAGCTTCCTACAGGGGGAACATGTCTCTGGGGCCAACGTCCTGACTTTC CASSFLQGEHVSGANVLTF TRBJ2-6 TRBV5-1 NA TRBD1
TGTGCCTGGAGCTTGAAGGATAGCGGGAGTGTAGGTGAGCAGTTCTTC CAWSLKDSGSVGEQFF TRBJ2-1 TRBV30 few TRBD2
TGTGCCAGCAGCTTGGCCCTTAACAGGGAACGTGGCTACACCTTC CASSLALNRERGYTF TRBJ1-2 TRBV5-4 few NA
TGTGCCTGGAAGACCGCAGGGGGCTCGTACTATGGCTACACCTTC CAWKTAGGSYYGYTF TRBJ1-2 TRBV30 NA TRBD1
TGCGCCAGCAGTCGAACGGGGGGCGAGGTTCCCGTGTCGTGGTCTGGGGCCAACGTCCTGACTTTC CASSRTGGEVPVSWSGANVLTF TRBJ2-6 TRBV23-1 few NA
TGTGCCAGCAGCTCGGGGACAGTCTCGGGCTACACCTTC CASSSGTVSGYTF TRBJ1-2 TRBV11-2 few TRBD1
TGCAGCGTTGGGTACGGTATGAACACTGAAGCTTTCTTT CSVGYGMNTEAFF TRBJ1-1 TRBV29-1 NA NA
TGTGCCAGCAGCTTGGGTCAGGGGAACTATGGCTACACCTTC CASSLGQGNYGYTF TRBJ1-2 TRBV5-6 few NA
TGTGCCAGCAGCTTAGCGGGCAGCTACAATGAGCAGTTCTTC CASSLAGSYNEQFF TRBJ2-1 TRBV7-9 few NA
TGTGCCAGCAGTTACTCCGCGGTCTACGAGCAGTACTTC CASSYSAVYEQYF TRBJ2-7 TRBV6-5 NA NA
TGTGCCAGCAGCTTAGGGCCCGGGGAGCTGTTTTTT CASSLGPGELFF TRBJ2-2 TRBV7-9 few NA
TGTGCCAGCAGCTTAATTTCTAGCACAGATACGCAGTATTTT CASSLISSTDTQYF TRBJ2-3 TRBV7-2 few NA
TGTGCCAGCAGCCCCGCACGGGGGGAGGGCCTCCACGAGCAGTACTTC CASSPARGEGLHEQYF TRBJ2-7 TRBV13 few TRBD2
TGTGCCAGCAGTGTGACAGTTAACTATGGCTACACCTTC CASSVTVNYGYTF TRBJ1-2 TRBV6-1 few NA
TGTGCCAGCAGGGGCTCAGATACGCAGTATTTT CASRGSDTQYF TRBJ2-3 TRBV7-9 few NA
TGTGCCAGCAGCTTGCCCAGGGGAACTGAAGCTTTCTTT CASSLPRGTEAFF TRBJ1-1 TRBV5-6 NA NA
TGTGCCAGCAGCCAAAGAACTAGCGGGAGTGGAGATACGCAGTATTTT CASSQRTSGSGDTQYF TRBJ2-3 TRBV4-2 many TRBD2
TGTGCCAGCAGTTACTCCGGGCTAGCGGGAGTAGATGAGCAGTTCTTC CASSYSGLAGVDEQFF TRBJ2-1 TRBV6-5 few TRBD2
TGTGCCAGCAGCTTTCTAGCGGGAGGTGAGCAGTTCTTC CASSFLAGGEQFF TRBJ2-1 TRBV7-3 few TRBD2
TGTGCCAGCAGCGTCCGACCGGGACTAGCGGGAGGTGAGCAGTTCTTC CASSVRPGLAGGEQFF TRBJ2-1 TRBV7-3 few TRBD2
TGTGCCAGCAGCCGTTCACTAGCGGGAGAGTTCTACGAGCAGTACTTC CASSRSLAGEFYEQYF TRBJ2-7 TRBV14 NA TRBD2
TGTGCCAGCAGTTACAGTGTTTCAGTAAGAGGCTACACCTTC CASSYSVSVRGYTF TRBJ1-2 TRBV6-5 NA NA
TGTGCCAGCAGTTCGGGACAGGGGGCTCATGGCTACACCTTC CASSSGQGAHGYTF TRBJ1-2 TRBV27 NA TRBD1
TGTGCCAGCAGTTTGGGGACAGGGGGTAAAAACATTCAGTACTTC CASSLGTGGKNIQYF TRBJ2-4 TRBV28 NA TRBD1
TGTGCCAGCTCACGACAGAGCACAGATACGCAGTATTTT CASSRQSTDTQYF TRBJ2-3 TRBV18 few NA